A selection of T cell receptor beta chains follows, all from one sample in a study of blood T cell repertoires in COVID-19. Generated by immunoSEQ multiplex PCR, the TCRdb table keeps only in-frame clones and is missing some. Of approximately 400,000 clones listed, 81% are singletons. The specimen was peripheral blood. These receptors all come from a human donor with acute or convalescent COVID-19. The donor label of this sample is uncertain. CDR3s include the opening cysteine and the closing phenylalanine or tryptophan. The D gene is left open where the match is weak. Rows may omit the clone size; those that give it use once, few, many or a size class.

J,size,V,D,CDR3,DNA
TRBJ1-1,.,TRBV12-3/TRBV12-4,.,CASSLSGVEAFF,TGTGCCAGCAGTTTATCAGGGGTTGAAGCTTTCTTT
TRBJ1-1,.,TRBV30,TRBD1,CAWSESHRGHTEAFF,TGTGCCTGGAGTGAATCCCACAGGGGACACACTGAAGCTTTCTTT
TRBJ1-1,once,TRBV6-1,.,CASSDQGENTEAFF,TGTGCCAGCAGTGATCAGGGCGAGAACACTGAAGCTTTCTTT
TRBJ1-5,.,TRBV27,TRBD1,CASSPRDRANQPQHF,TGTGCCAGCAGCCCTCGAGACAGGGCTAATCAGCCCCAGCATTTT
TRBJ1-3,.,TRBV6-1,TRBD1,CASSEQTGRSSGNTIYF,TGTGCCAGCAGTGAACAGACAGGGCGGAGCTCTGGAAACACCATATATTTT
TRBJ1-3,.,TRBV7-9,.,CASSLVSVSGNTIYF,TGTGCCAGCAGCTTAGTATCAGTCTCTGGAAACACCATATATTTT
TRBJ1-1,once,TRBV20-1,.,CSARYLTEAFF,TGCAGTGCTAGATACCTAACTGAAGCTTTCTTT
TRBJ1-2,.,TRBV10-3,.,CAITSTGIYGYTF,TGTGCCATCACCTCGACAGGAATTTATGGCTACACCTTC
TRBJ1-2,.,TRBV5-6,.,CASSFGANYGYTF,TGTGCCAGCAGCTTCGGAGCTAACTATGGCTACACCTTC
TRBJ2-7,.,TRBV5-1,.,CASVLWTARISPSYEQYF,TGCGCCAGCGTGCTTTGGACAGCACGAATCTCCCCCTCCTACGAGCAGTACTTC
TRBJ1-1,.,TRBV2,.,CASSEEDSSNTEAFF,TGTGCCAGCAGTGAGGAGGACAGTAGTAACACTGAAGCTTTCTTT
TRBJ1-2,.,TRBV21-1,.,CASKFSLIANGYTF,TGTGCCAGCAAGTTTTCGCTGATCGCTAATGGCTACACCTTC
TRBJ1-1,.,TRBV7-9,.,CASSYDPSSQRRAFF,TGTGCCAGCAGCTATGATCCATCCAGTCAAAGGAGAGCTTTCTTT
TRBJ2-4,.,TRBV5-1,TRBD2,CASSFTSGWQNIQYF,TGCGCCAGCAGCTTTACTAGCGGGTGGCAAAACATTCAGTACTTC
TRBJ2-2,.,TRBV2,TRBD1,CASGPDRGRRTGELFF,TGTGCCAGCGGCCCGGACAGGGGGCGCAGGACCGGGGAGCTGTTTTTT
TRBJ1-2,.,TRBV7-9,.,CASSLGAMVYGYTF,TGTGCCAGCAGCTTAGGGGCAATGGTCTATGGCTACACCTTC
TRBJ1-4,.,TRBV7-9,.,CASSLDGGEKLFF,TGTGCCAGCAGCTTAGACGGGGGGGAAAAACTGTTTTTT
TRBJ2-4,.,TRBV13,TRBD1,CASRRVGDRGNIQYF,TGTGCCAGCAGGCGAGTGGGGGACAGAGGAAACATTCAGTACTTC
TRBJ1-5,once,TRBV6-5,.,CASSSTYRGNQPQHF,TGTGCCAGCAGTTCTACATACAGGGGCAATCAGCCCCAGCATTTT
TRBJ2-5,.,TRBV10-3,TRBD2,CAISPLAGVAETQYF,TGTGCCATCAGTCCACTAGCGGGGGTGGCGGAGACCCAGTACTTC
TRBJ2-3,.,TRBV29-1,TRBD2,CSVWLAGDTDTQYF,TGCAGCGTTTGGCTAGCGGGGGACACAGATACGCAGTATTTT
TRBJ2-1,.,TRBV6-6,TRBD2,CASSRETSGGARMNNEQFF,TGTGCCAGCAGTCGGGAGACTAGCGGGGGGGCCCGGATGAACAATGAGCAGTTCTTC